The rows below give T cell receptor beta chains drawn from one sample of a study of low-dose radiotherapy and immunotherapy resistance in tumors. Each CDR3 protein is one row after TCRdb ran MiXCR on the reads. The sample has 80,000 to 95,000 distinct CDR3 sequences; more than 7.5% are singletons. This specimen was PBMCs, taken before treatment. All receptors come from a male donor with prostate cancer. Both conserved end residues are part of each CDR3. D genes are given only for firm matches. Size values are once, few and many counts, or a class for expanded clones, and some rows have none.

TRBV6-1	.	TRBJ2-1	many	CASSEESSYNEQFF	TGTGCCAGCAGTGAAGAGAGCTCCTACAATGAGCAGTTCTTC
TRBV30	.	TRBJ1-2	many	CAYSYRVGGYTF	TGTGCCTACTCCTACAGGGTGGGTGGCTACACCTTC
TRBV4-2	TRBD2	TRBJ2-1	.	CASSQDLLAGGNEQFF	TGTGCCAGCAGCCAAGATCTTTTAGCGGGAGGGAATGAGCAGTTCTTC
TRBV7-2	TRBD2	TRBJ2-2	many	CASRVRLAAGGELFF	TGTGCCAGCAGAGTCCGACTAGCGGCTGGCGGGGAGCTGTTTTTT
TRBV7-2	.	TRBJ1-1	many	CASSPGMGWTEAFF	TGTGCCAGCAGCCCAGGGATGGGTTGGACTGAAGCTTTCTTT
TRBV19	.	TRBJ2-2	many	CASSRGNTGELFF	TGTGCCAGTTCCAGGGGAAACACCGGGGAGCTGTTTTTT
TRBV30	.	TRBJ2-5	few	CAWRGLEHAETQYF	TGTGCCTGGAGGGGACTGGAGCACGCAGAGACCCAGTACTTC
TRBV19	TRBD2	TRBJ2-1	many	CASSARSTSGRLLEQFF	TGTGCCAGTAGTGCCAGGAGTACTAGCGGGAGGTTACTTGAGCAGTTCTTC
TRBV19	TRBD2	TRBJ2-1	many	CASSMIAGVNEQFF	TGTGCCAGTAGTATGATAGCGGGAGTGAATGAGCAGTTCTTC
TRBV29-1	TRBD1	TRBJ1-2	many	CSVADRAFYGETSSYTF	TGCAGCGTTGCTGACAGGGCTTTTTACGGGGAGACTTCGAGCTACACCTTC
TRBV6-5	TRBD2	TRBJ2-5	.	CASSLGTSIVETQYF	TGTGCCAGCAGCCTCGGGACTAGTATTGTGGAGACCCAGTACTTC
TRBV6-2/TRBV6-3	.	TRBJ1-5	many	CASSYQRPDNQPQHF	TGTGCCAGCAGTTACCAGCGGCCAGACAATCAGCCCCAGCATTTT
TRBV19	.	TRBJ2-7	many	CASSIDSSTYEQYF	TGTGCCAGTAGTATAGATTCCAGCACCTACGAGCAGTACTTC
TRBV4-3	.	TRBJ2-5	many	CASSQDPEGETQYF	TGCGCCAGCAGCCAAGATCCGGAGGGGGAGACCCAGTACTTC
TRBV29-1	.	TRBJ1-2	.	CSVPDAYGYTF	TGCAGCGTTCCCGATGCGTATGGCTACACCTTC
TRBV6-2/TRBV6-3	.	TRBJ2-2	many	CASGQLTGELFF	TGTGCCAGCGGACAGCTCACCGGGGAGCTGTTTTTT
TRBV30	.	TRBJ2-7	many	CAWIGRDSPYEQYF	TGTGCCTGGATCGGCCGGGACTCCCCCTACGAGCAGTACTTC